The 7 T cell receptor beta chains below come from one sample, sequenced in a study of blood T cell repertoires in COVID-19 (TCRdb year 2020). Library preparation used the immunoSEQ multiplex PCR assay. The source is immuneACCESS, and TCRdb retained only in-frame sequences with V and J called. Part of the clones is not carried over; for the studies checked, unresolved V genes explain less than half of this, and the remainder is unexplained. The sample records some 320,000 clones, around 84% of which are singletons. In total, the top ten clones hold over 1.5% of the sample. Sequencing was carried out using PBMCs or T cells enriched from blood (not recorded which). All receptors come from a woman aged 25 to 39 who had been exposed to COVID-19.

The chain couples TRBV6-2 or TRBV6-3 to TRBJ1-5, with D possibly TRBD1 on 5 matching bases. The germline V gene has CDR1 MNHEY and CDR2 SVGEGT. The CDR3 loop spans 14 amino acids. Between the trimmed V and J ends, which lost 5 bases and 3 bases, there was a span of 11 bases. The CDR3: CASSPGLFNQPQHF. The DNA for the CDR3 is TGTGCCAGCAGTCCAGGGCTGTTCAATCAGCCCCAGCATTTT.

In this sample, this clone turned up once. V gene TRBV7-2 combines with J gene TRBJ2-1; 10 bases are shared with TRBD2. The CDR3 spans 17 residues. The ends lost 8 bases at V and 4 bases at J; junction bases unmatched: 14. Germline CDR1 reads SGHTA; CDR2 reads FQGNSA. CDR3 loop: CASGGVAGGPRYNEQFF. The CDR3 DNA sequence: TGTGCCAGCGGGGGGGTAGCGGGAGGCCCTCGGTACAATGAGCAGTTCTTC.

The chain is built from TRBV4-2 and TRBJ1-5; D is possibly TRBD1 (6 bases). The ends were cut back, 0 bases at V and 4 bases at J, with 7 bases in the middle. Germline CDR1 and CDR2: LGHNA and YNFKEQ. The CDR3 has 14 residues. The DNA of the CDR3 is TGTGCCAGCAGCCAAGATCAGGGGAATCAGCCCCAGCATTTT. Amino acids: CASSQDQGNQPQHF.

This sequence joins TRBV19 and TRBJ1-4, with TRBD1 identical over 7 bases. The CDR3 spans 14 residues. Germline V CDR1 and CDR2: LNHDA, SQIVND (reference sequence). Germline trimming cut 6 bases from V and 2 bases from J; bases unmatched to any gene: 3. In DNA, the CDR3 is TGTGCCAGTAGCGGAGGGGGCACTAATGAAAAACTGTTTTTT. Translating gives CASSGGGTNEKLFF.

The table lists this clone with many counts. CDR3 coding DNA: TGTGCCAGCGGCCTCTCGACGGGACTATACAATGAGCAGTTCTTC. This encodes CASGLSTGLYNEQFF. V gene TRBV7-9 combines with J gene TRBJ2-1; TRBD2 matches 7 bases. CDR3 length equals 15 residues. CDR1 is SEHNR, CDR2 FQNEAQ, per germline (reference sequence). V shed 8 bases and J 4 bases; nucleotides not matched to a gene: 11. Supplemented by reference TRBV7-9 and TRBJ2-1, the full variable domain reads DTGVSQNPRHKITKRGQNVTFRCDPISEHNRLYWYRQTLGQGPEFLTYFQNEAQLEKSRLLSDRFSAERPKGSFSTLEIQRTEQGDSAMYLCASGLSTGLYNEQFFGPGTRLTVL.

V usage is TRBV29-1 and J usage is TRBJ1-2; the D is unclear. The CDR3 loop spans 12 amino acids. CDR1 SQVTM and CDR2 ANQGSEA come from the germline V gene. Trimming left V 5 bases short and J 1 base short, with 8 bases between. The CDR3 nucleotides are TGCAGCGTTCGGGGTGGTAACTATGGCTACACCTTC. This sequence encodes CSVRGGNYGYTF.

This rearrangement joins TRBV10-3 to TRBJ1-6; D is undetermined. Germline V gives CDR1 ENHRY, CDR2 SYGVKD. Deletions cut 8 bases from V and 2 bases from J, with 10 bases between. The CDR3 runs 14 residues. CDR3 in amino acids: CAIGSGTYNSPLHF. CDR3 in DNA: TGTGCCATCGGTTCGGGGACCTATAATTCACCCCTCCACTTT.